Each of the 20 T cell receptor beta chains below was sequenced from the same sample in a study of cytomegalovirus exposure and HLA in healthy donors. The table came from immunoSEQ multiplex PCR; TCRdb's copy has only in-frame clones and leaves some out. This sample has some 150,000 clones, with 70% to 90% found just once. Sequencing was performed on PBMCs. All receptors derive from a man in his late teens or twenties in good health and CMV-seronegative.

The genes are TRBV19 and TRBJ1-5; D may be TRBD1 (5 bases). Between the trimmed V and J ends, which lost 3 bases and 7 bases, there was a span of 13 bases. CDR3 length equals 14 residues. CDR1 LNHDA and CDR2 SQIVND come from the germline V gene (reference sequence). The CDR3 coding sequence is TGTGCCAGTAGTATGGACACGCCGCCCCAGCCCCAGCATTTT. Its translation: CASSMDTPPQPQHF.

J is TRBJ2-5 and V is TRBV28, with 9 bases fitting TRBD2. This CDR3 contains 15 residues. CDR1 MDHEN and CDR2 SYDVKM come from the germline V gene. V lost 6 bases to trimming and J lost 4 bases; unmatched junction nucleotides: 9. The CDR3 DNA is TGTGCCAGCAGCCTACTATCGGGACTAGCAGAGACCCAGTACTTC. This sequence encodes CASSLLSGLAETQYF.

In DNA, the CDR3 is TGCGCCAGCAGGCTACAGGGAGACTATGGCTACACCTTC. This sequence encodes CASRLQGDYGYTF. V gene TRBV5-1 combines with J gene TRBJ1-2; maybe TRBD1 (6 bases). This CDR3 spans 13 amino acids. Germline V gene data show CDR1 as SGHRS and CDR2 as YFSETQ. Trimming stripped 5 bases from V and 3 bases from J, with 11 bases between.

This chain links TRBV11-1 with TRBJ1-4; 10 bases fit TRBD1. CDR3 size: 14 residues. Germline V lookup: CDR1 SGHAT, CDR2 FQDESV (reference sequence). The junction had 4 bases not matched to a gene; V was cut back by 4 bases and J by 8 bases. CDR3 DNA sequence: TGTGCCAGCAGCTCGCCGGGACAGGGGGAAAAACTGTTTTTT. Its protein product is CASSSPGQGEKLFF.

The chain carries TRBV19 and TRBJ2-7, with TRBD1 matching 9 bases. Germline trimming cut 3 bases from V and 1 base from J; bases unmatched to any gene: 4. Germline CDR1 and CDR2: LNHDA and SQIVND (reference sequence). The CDR3 sequence is 15 residues long. The chain's CDR3 is CASSIRDRDSYEQYF. For the CDR3, the DNA is TGTGCCAGTAGTATCCGGGACAGGGATTCCTACGAGCAGTACTTC.

This clone was seen a few times. This chain connects TRBV28 to TRBJ1-5; TRBD1 is a possible D gene (6 bases). This CDR3 is built from 13 residues. The germline gives CDR1 MDHEN, CDR2 SYDVKM. Trimming shortened V by 6 bases and J by 6 bases, and 12 bases separated the two germline ends. CDR3 nucleotides: TGTGCCAGCAGAGGGGGAGGGTTTCAGCCCCAGCATTTT. Protein sequence: CASRGGGFQPQHF.

The chain combines TRBV10-3 with TRBJ2-7; 7 positions match TRBD1. Germline-derived CDR1 and CDR2 are ENHRY and SYGVKD. After removal of 6 bases from V and 9 bases from J, the junction contained 8 bases not matched to a gene. This CDR3 has 12 residues. This CDR3 reads CAIRGTVPRQYF. CDR3 in DNA: TGTGCCATCAGAGGGACAGTTCCCCGGCAGTACTTC.

The chain uses TRBV19 and TRBJ2-7; D is possibly TRBD2 (6 bases). This CDR3 spans 13 amino acids. Germline V gene sequence: CDR1 LNHDA, CDR2 SQIVND (reference sequence). V was shortened by 8 bases and J by 2 bases, with 13 bases between the two germline ends. The CDR3 DNA follows: TGTGCCAGTTCCCATAGCGGAACCTACGAGCAGTACTTC. This translates into CASSHSGTYEQYF.

The chain employs TRBV6-6 and TRBJ2-7, with 8 bases aligning to TRBD1. CDR3 size: 13 residues. V shed 6 bases, J shed 7 bases, and the junction held 8 bases outside the gene matches. Germline assignment: CDR1 MNHNY and CDR2 SVGAGI (reference sequence). This chain's CDR3 is CASRDQGAEEQYF. CDR3 DNA sequence: TGTGCCAGCAGGGATCAGGGGGCGGAAGAGCAGTACTTC.

The chain has TRBV9 and TRBJ1-1, with no clear D. The germline V gene encodes CDR1 SGDLS and CDR2 YYNGEE. The CDR3 runs to 14 residues. V lost 0 bases to trimming and J lost 2 bases, with 8 bases between them. The CDR3 DNA reads TGTGCCAGCAGCGTAGCCCCTGTAAACACTGAAGCTTTCTTT. This sequence encodes CASSVAPVNTEAFF.

This clone was recorded only once. The V call is TRBV19, the J call TRBJ2-7, with D possibly TRBD2 on 5 matching bases. Trimming took 5 bases from V and 5 from J, leaving 19 bases between them. Germline loops: CDR1 LNHDA, CDR2 SQIVND (reference sequence). The CDR3 is 15 residues long. CDR3 sequence: CASSAQDSLSDEQYF. CDR3 in DNA: TGTGCCAGTAGTGCCCAGGACTCCCTTTCGGACGAGCAGTACTTC. Looking up the rest from reference TRBV19 and TRBJ2-7 gives the full variable domain: DGGITQSPKYLFRKEGQNVTLSCEQNLNHDAMYWYRQDPGQGLRLIYYSQIVNDFQKGDIAEGYSVSREKKESFPLTVTSAQKNPTAFYLCASSAQDSLSDEQYFGPGTRLTVT.

The chain links TRBV20-1 to TRBJ1-2, with TRBD1 identical over 7 bases. This CDR3 comprises 11 residues. Germline CDR1 and CDR2: DFQATT and SNEGSKA (reference sequence). J gave up 8 bases and V 8 bases, and 8 bases lay outside the gene matches. The CDR3 DNA follows: TGCAGTCTCCCAGGAGGGGGCGGCTACACCTTC. It is translated as CSLPGGGGYTF.

The rearrangement uses TRBV28 and TRBJ1-1, with D uncertain. V dropped 6 bases and J dropped 7 bases, with 9 bases sitting between them. The CDR3 is made up of 11 amino acids. Looked up from germline, CDR1 is MDHEN and CDR2 is SYDVKM. The CDR3 spells CASSLAYEAFF. The CDR3 DNA reads as TGTGCCAGCAGCCTCGCCTATGAAGCTTTCTTT.

This clone has a handful of counts. This sequence joins TRBV6-5 and TRBJ1-6; D gene uncertain. The V gene lost 0 bases and the J gene lost 8 bases, with 11 bases spanning the gap. This CDR3 spans 15 amino acids. CDR1 is MNHEY, CDR2 SVGAGI, per germline. CDR3 sequence reads: CASSYSMVGDSPLHF. CDR3 sequence (DNA): TGTGCCAGCAGTTACTCGATGGTCGGGGATTCACCCCTCCACTTT.

The rearrangement links TRBV11-2 to TRBJ2-1; 10 bases map to TRBD2. Germline CDR1 is SGHAT and CDR2 is FQNNGV. After removal of 5 bases from V and 3 bases from J, the junction contained 13 bases not matched to a gene. This CDR3 has 18 residues. The CDR3 sequence is CASSRPPGLASRYNEQFF. CDR3 coding DNA: TGTGCCAGCAGCCGACCCCCGGGACTAGCGTCTCGCTACAATGAGCAGTTCTTC.

A single count supports this clone. The rearrangement uses TRBV4-3 and TRBJ1-1; D gene ambiguous. Germline CDR1 LGHNA, CDR2 YSLEER. This CDR3 contains 15 residues. The V end was cut by 3 bases, the J end by 1 base, with 12 bases between. Here the CDR3 DNA reads TGCGCCAGCAGCCATATTGACGGGAGGAACACTGAAGCTTTCTTT. It encodes CASSHIDGRNTEAFF.

V gene TRBV19 combines with J gene TRBJ2-5, with a tentative D call TRBD2 (6 bases). V was cut by 10 bases and J by 4 bases, with 22 bases left in between. This CDR3 spans 15 amino acids. Germline assignment: CDR1 LNHDA and CDR2 SQIVND (reference sequence). CDR3 sequence: CATSWRRGFRETQYF. In DNA, the CDR3 is TGTGCCACGTCCTGGAGGAGGGGATTCCGAGAGACCCAGTACTTC.

The chain uses TRBV5-1 and TRBJ1-4, with 9 bases aligning to TRBD1. This CDR3 spans 15 amino acids. Germline V gives CDR1 SGHRS, CDR2 YFSETQ. Trimming cost V 6 bases and J 5 bases; bases outside gene matches: 8. The CDR3 loop is CASNLLGQGNEKLFF. The DNA of the CDR3 is TGCGCCAGCAACCTTCTGGGACAGGGAAATGAAAAACTGTTTTTT.

The chain carries TRBV5-5 and TRBJ2-2; TRBD2 is a possible D gene (6 bases). Per the germline V gene, CDR1 is SGHKS and CDR2 is YYEKEE (reference sequence). Trimming shortened V by 5 bases and J by 5 bases, and 13 bases separated the two germline ends. The CDR3 consists of 14 residues. The CDR3 nucleotides are TGTGCCAGCAGTTTAAAACGGGAGACCGGGGAGCTGTTTTTT. Protein product: CASSLKRETGELFF.

The chain combines TRBV11-1 with TRBJ2-7, with TRBD1 matching over 7 bases. Germline loops: CDR1 SGHAT, CDR2 FQDESV (reference sequence). The junction had 8 bases not matched to a gene; V was cut back by 0 bases and J by 6 bases. The CDR3 has 15 residues. CDR3: CASSLADVDRAEQYF. The DNA of the CDR3 is TGTGCCAGCAGCTTAGCCGACGTCGACAGGGCCGAGCAGTACTTC. Looking up the rest from reference TRBV11-1 and TRBJ2-7 gives the full variable domain: EAEVAQSPRYKITEKSQAVAFWCDPISGHATLYWYRQILGQGPELLVQFQDESVVDDSQLPKDRFSAERLKGVDSTLKIQPAELGDSAMYLCASSLADVDRAEQYFGPGTRLTVT.